A selection of T cell receptor beta chains follows, all from one sample in a study of T cell changes during pregnancy in multiple sclerosis. Some clones are missing from TCRdb's copy, which holds only in-frame ones; the method was immunoSEQ multiplex PCR. The sample carries tens of thousands of clones, around 90% recorded once. Sequencing was performed on CD8+ T cells from peripheral blood mononuclear cells, taken after pregnancy. Receptors were obtained from a female donor with multiple sclerosis, enrolled in a pregnancy study. The conserved cysteine and the conserved F or W are not part of the CDR3 here. Each record gives: clone size, V gene, D gene, J gene, CDR3 protein. D genes are given only for firm matches. Clone size is stated in some rows and not others, as once, few, many or a class when expanded.

.,TRBV13,TRBD2,TRBJ2-5,ASSPRTSGGMY
.,TRBV5-8,.,TRBJ2-1,ASSWLRASYNEQF
.,TRBV10-3,.,TRBJ2-1,AISGKGLSPTYEQF
.,TRBV7-9,TRBD1,TRBJ1-1,ASRTPPYGTGHTEAF
.,TRBV7-9,.,TRBJ2-5,ASSFSFGSLLETQY
.,TRBV7-3,TRBD2,TRBJ2-5,ASSTSGGLQETQY
.,TRBV7-9,TRBD1,TRBJ2-7,ASSAGQGPSYEQY
.,TRBV25-1,.,TRBJ1-1,ASRATVNTEAF
.,TRBV9,.,TRBJ1-2,ASSVAVAGTDYGYT
.,TRBV27,.,TRBJ1-2,ASSLSKGDLNYGYT
.,TRBV19,TRBD1,TRBJ1-1,ASSQTRGQETEAF
.,TRBV25-1,TRBD1,TRBJ1-1,ASSGTGQDSEAF
.,TRBV7-7,.,TRBJ2-1,ASSSGFSSYNEQF
.,TRBV19,TRBD2,TRBJ2-2,ASSITAGAGFGPGELF
.,TRBV7-2,TRBD2,TRBJ2-3,ASSPVRGADTQY
once,TRBV5-8,.,TRBJ2-1,ASSTGLQQF
.,TRBV27,TRBD1,TRBJ2-7,ASSSDRGHEQY
.,TRBV19,TRBD1,TRBJ2-3,ASSIFPQTGGEADTQY
.,TRBV29-1,.,TRBJ2-7,SVWSRTYEQY
.,TRBV5-4,TRBD1,TRBJ1-4,ASSLAGTGGTSGEKLF
.,TRBV2,.,TRBJ1-2,ASRDYGRSHYGYT
.,TRBV4-2,TRBD2,TRBJ2-1,ASSQEGGGANEQF
.,TRBV7-8,.,TRBJ2-7,ASSLAGRGNEQY
medium-sized,TRBV6-4,TRBD2,TRBJ2-1,ASSDSLAGGEQF
once,TRBV6-1,TRBD1,TRBJ1-5,ASSEAGQGNQPQH
medium-sized,TRBV6-4,TRBD1,TRBJ2-3,ASSPTGETDTQY
.,TRBV30,TRBD1,TRBJ1-1,AWHRDRGRTEAF
.,TRBV27,.,TRBJ1-1,ASSTHTEAF
.,TRBV7-6,.,TRBJ1-2,ASSLAAGHGYT
.,TRBV7-9,.,TRBJ2-3,ASSSDTQY
.,TRBV15,.,TRBJ1-5,ATSRTRPVPNQPQH
.,TRBV27,.,TRBJ2-4,ASSSLAKNIQY
.,TRBV30,.,TRBJ1-2,VWSTLRTEPSGYT
.,TRBV27,TRBD1,TRBJ2-5,ASSLSRDRGQETQY
few,TRBV9,.,TRBJ1-1,ASSPPRGGTEAF
.,TRBV27,TRBD2,TRBJ2-7,ASRPGLANYEQY
.,TRBV5-6,.,TRBJ1-4,ASSYRDNVEKLF
.,TRBV20-1,.,TRBJ2-7,SARIRWEQY
.,TRBV4-1,.,TRBJ2-7,ASSHTQSQYEQY
.,TRBV7-3,.,TRBJ2-1,ASSPSGSSYNEQF
.,TRBV6-6,.,TRBJ1-5,ASSRRGGSNQPQH
.,TRBV9,.,TRBJ1-2,ASSGIYGYT
.,TRBV15,TRBD1,TRBJ1-5,ATGIDRGGNQPQH
.,TRBV6-6,TRBD2,TRBJ2-1,ASRGGYNEQF
.,TRBV6-4,TRBD2,TRBJ2-1,ASSLIAGGTSDEQF
.,TRBV9,.,TRBJ2-7,ASSVAGGQALGEQY
.,TRBV15,.,TRBJ1-4,ATSRDINPGPGEKLF
once,TRBV5-8,.,TRBJ1-4,ASSRTVDEKLF
.,TRBV27,TRBD1,TRBJ1-3,ASSPSGQVENTIY
.,TRBV10-2,TRBD2,TRBJ2-6,ATRGGTRDSGANVLT
.,TRBV7-9,.,TRBJ1-6,ASRDRYSPLH
.,TRBV18,.,TRBJ2-3,ASSPDGSTDTQY